Listed below are T cell receptor beta chains from one sample, sequenced in a study of cytomegalovirus exposure and HLA in healthy donors. Sequencing used immunoSEQ multiplex PCR; TCRdb keeps in-frame clones, though not all of them. The table lists around 70,000 clones, approximately 93% of them singletons. Sequenced sample: PBMCs. These receptors were obtained from a young man in good health and CMV-seropositive. CDR3s include the opening cysteine and the closing phenylalanine or tryptophan. Fields, in order: V gene, CDR3 protein.

>TRBV7-2
CASSPFIGSNQPQHF
>TRBV28
CASRPDRGIGEQYF
>TRBV5-5
CASSLYMRELHEQYF
>TRBV6-1
CASSEVPGLSTDTQYF
>TRBV12-5
CASGSPGGLYGNTIYF
>TRBV30
CAWRQTDTQYF
>TRBV11-2
CASRTLAGVGETQYF
>TRBV5-6
CASSTPGTIHISVF
>TRBV28
CASSVPPGLGDTQYF
>TRBV5-1
CASSLRRSTDTQYF
>TRBV9
CASSVGGSGRRLTDTQYF
>TRBV5-6
CASSLGQGHNYGYTF
>TRBV2
CASTAGGGDNEQFF
>TRBV7-9
CASSSIGTFSLITYEQYF
>TRBV19
CASSFLAGTYNEQFF
>TRBV5-4
CASSLVQSGTGELFF
>TRBV7-2
CASSLEGDEQFF
>TRBV4-1
CASSQEGQGWITEAFF
>TRBV2
CASKFQASGSYEQYF
>TRBV5-5
CASSYEYSGSGGNEQFF
>TRBV28
CASSLVTVEKLFF
>TRBV27
CASSLGGNEQFF
>TRBV5-4
CASSLSAGELFF
>TRBV2
CASRSGLAGYNEQFF
>TRBV15
CATSLGLAPENEQFF
>TRBV7-2
CASSLRRNTEAFF
>TRBV19
CASSIEGRGNTIYF
>TRBV4-1
CASRSTRAQRGEQFF
>TRBV7-2
CASSLGGTGKETQYF
>TRBV5-1
CASSLEPGDHNEQFF
>TRBV11-3
CASSLGGLAGDNEQFF
>TRBV6-5
CASSYSGGGTEAFF
>TRBV19
CASSIIGGTNTEAFF
>TRBV10-3
CAIRPGQGLAGDYTDTQYF
>TRBV18
CASSPPGQGNTEAFF
>TRBV4-1
CASSQGRLVPGANVLTF
>TRBV4-1
CASSQGLELSGELFF
>TRBV7-2
CASSFGRASPNIQYF
>TRBV6-1
CASSQAGGRQPQHF
>TRBV7-3
CASRRGGQGEITGELFF
>TRBV2
CASSDTGFNQPQHF
>TRBV7-7
CASSPPGATDTQYF
>TRBV19
CASSITALGNQPQHF
>TRBV6-1
CASSEYWGREQEKLFF
>TRBV19
CASSRNPGQSSTEAFF
>TRBV28
CASSLGRRADKLFF
>TRBV5-1
CASSRTGGEEETQYF
>TRBV28
CASSLFTGVALSDEQFF
>TRBV4-1
CASSQDWGAGDEKLFF
>TRBV28
CASSSQTNDRVYGYTF
>TRBV28
CASSPYTGRYEQYF
>TRBV11-2
CASSFSLAGGSDTQYF
>TRBV6-5
CASRDSSNQPQHF
>TRBV15
CATSGTKREQYF
>TRBV7-9
CASSLYRGRIKTEAFF